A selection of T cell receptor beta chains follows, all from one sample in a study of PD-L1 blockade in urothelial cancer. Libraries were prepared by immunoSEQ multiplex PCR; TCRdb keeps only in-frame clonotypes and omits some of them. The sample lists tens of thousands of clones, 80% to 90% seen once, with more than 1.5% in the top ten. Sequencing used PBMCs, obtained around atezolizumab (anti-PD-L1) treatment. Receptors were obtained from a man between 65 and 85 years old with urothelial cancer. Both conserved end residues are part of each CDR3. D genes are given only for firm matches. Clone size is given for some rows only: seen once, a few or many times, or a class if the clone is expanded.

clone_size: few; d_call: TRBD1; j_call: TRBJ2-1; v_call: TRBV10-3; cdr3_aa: CAIKTGGPGVYNEQFF; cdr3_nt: TGTGCCATCAAAACAGGGGGCCCTGGGGTTTACAATGAGCAGTTCTTC
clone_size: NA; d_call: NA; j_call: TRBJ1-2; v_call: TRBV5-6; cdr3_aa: CASSLYGRRGHGYTF; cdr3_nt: TGTGCCAGCAGCTTGTACGGCAGGAGAGGGCATGGCTACACCTTC
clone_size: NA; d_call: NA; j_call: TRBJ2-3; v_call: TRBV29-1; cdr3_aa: CSVDSRGGITDTQYF; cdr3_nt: TGCAGCGTTGACAGTCGTGGAGGGATCACAGATACGCAGTATTTT
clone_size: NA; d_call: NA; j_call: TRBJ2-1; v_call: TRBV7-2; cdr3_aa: CASSSPGGDEQFF; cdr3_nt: TGTGCCAGCAGCTCCCCGGGGGGCGATGAGCAGTTCTTC
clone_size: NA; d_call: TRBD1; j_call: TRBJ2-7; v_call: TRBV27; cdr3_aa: CASSLGQGSYEQYF; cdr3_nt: TGTGCCAGCAGTTTGGGACAGGGGTCCTACGAGCAGTACTTC
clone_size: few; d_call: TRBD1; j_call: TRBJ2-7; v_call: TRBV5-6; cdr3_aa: CASSRDSNYEQYF; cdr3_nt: TGTGCCAGCAGCAGGGACAGTAACTACGAGCAGTACTTC
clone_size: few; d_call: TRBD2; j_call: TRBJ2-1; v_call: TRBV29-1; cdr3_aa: CSVEGGGFRNEQFF; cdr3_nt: TGCAGCGTTGAAGGGGGAGGGTTTAGAAATGAGCAGTTCTTC
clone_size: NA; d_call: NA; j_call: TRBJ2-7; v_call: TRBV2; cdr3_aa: CASGSRQEQYF; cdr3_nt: TGTGCCAGCGGATCCCGACAAGAGCAGTACTTC
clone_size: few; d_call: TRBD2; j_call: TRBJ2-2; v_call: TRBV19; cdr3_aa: CASSTLAGGPGELFF; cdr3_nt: TGTGCCAGTAGTACGCTAGCGGGAGGGCCCGGGGAGCTGTTTTTT
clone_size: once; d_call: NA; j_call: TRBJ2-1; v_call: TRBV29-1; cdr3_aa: CSIAGNTNEQFF; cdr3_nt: TGCAGCATTGCGGGGAATACCAATGAGCAGTTCTTC
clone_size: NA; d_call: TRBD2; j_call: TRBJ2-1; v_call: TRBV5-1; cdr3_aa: CASILTGTSGSSEQFF; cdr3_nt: TGCGCCAGCATCCTAACGGGGACTAGCGGGAGCAGTGAGCAGTTCTTC
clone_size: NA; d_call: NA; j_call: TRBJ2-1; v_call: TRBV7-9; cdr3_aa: CASSLRSKDEQFF; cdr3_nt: TGTGCCAGCAGCTTACGTAGTAAAGATGAGCAGTTCTTC
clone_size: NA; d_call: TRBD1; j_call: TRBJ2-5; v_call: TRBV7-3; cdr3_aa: CASSSGDREETQYF; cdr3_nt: TGTGCCAGCAGCTCCGGGGACAGGGAGGAGACCCAGTACTTC
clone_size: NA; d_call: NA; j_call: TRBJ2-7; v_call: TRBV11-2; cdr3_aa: CASSSAYEQYF; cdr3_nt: TGTGCCAGCAGCTCAGCCTACGAGCAGTACTTC
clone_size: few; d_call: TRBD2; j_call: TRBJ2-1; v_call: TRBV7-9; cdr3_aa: CAGGTSGNTYNEQFF; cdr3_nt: TGTGCCGGCGGGACTAGCGGGAATACGTACAATGAGCAGTTCTTC
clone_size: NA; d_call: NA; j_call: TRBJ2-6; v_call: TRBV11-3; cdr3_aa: CASSLPGAGANVLTF; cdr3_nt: TGTGCCAGCAGCCTCCCAGGGGCGGGGGCCAACGTCCTGACTTTC
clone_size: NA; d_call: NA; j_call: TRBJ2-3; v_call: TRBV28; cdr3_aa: CASSLSPRTSISATQYF; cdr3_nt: TGTGCCAGCAGTTTATCTCCCCGGACTTCCATTTCTGCTACGCAGTATTTT
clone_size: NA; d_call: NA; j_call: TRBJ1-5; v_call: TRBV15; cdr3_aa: CATSRNRVRQPQHF; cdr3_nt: TGTGCCACCAGCAGGAACAGGGTCCGTCAGCCCCAGCATTTT